What follows is one T cell receptor beta chain and its context. The antigen is undetermined. V lost 7 bases, J lost 0 bases, and 9 bases lay in between. The CDR3 is made up of 14 amino acids. CDR1 is MNHEY and CDR2 is SVGAGI in the germline V gene. The record originates from a study of shared clonotypes between healthy human individuals. Study observations and caveats: When compared with the clonotypes that were shared by all four sorted-subset donors, the non-shared clonotypes turned out to have lower generation probabilities. Exclusively blood specimens were collected; tissue repertoires likely differ.

The protocol was immunoSEQ multiplex PCR, while the TCRdb copy is restricted to in-frame clones and leaves out a portion. The sample records about 2.4 million clones, 85% to 95% being singletons. This chain connects TRBV6-5 to TRBJ2-2, with a weak D call TRBD1 (6 bases). The TCR sequence derives from a man between 18 and 29 years old in good health. The specimen was naive CD4+ T cells sorted from blood. Specified subset: CD45RA+ positively selected. CDR3 amino acids: CASNDRSNTGELFF. CDR3 sequence (DNA): TGTGCCAGCAACGACAGGTCGAACACCGGGGAGCTGTTTTTT.